This T cell receptor beta chain was recorded in a study of multiple sclerosis patients with progressive multifocal leukoencephalopathy. Broader study findings: No common TRBV or TRBJ usage or pairing appeared at PML. PML-onset expanded TRB clones were detectable before and during natalizumab therapy.

On this clone itself: Antigen unknown.

Sample time point: time of PML onset. Natalizumab-treated patients developed PML between roughly 16 and 60 months into natalizumab therapy. The T3 samples were drawn when PML began. Assay: immunoSEQ multiplex PCR; the TCRdb copy retains only in-frame clones and omits some. The table lists approximately 27,000 clones, approximately 85% of them singletons. Looked up from germline, CDR1 is SGHTA and CDR2 is FQGNSA. There are 13 residues in the CDR3. V was clipped by 2 bases and J by 7 bases, with 9 bases between them. This sample comprised PBMCs, obtained from a patient treated with natalizumab. The chain is built from TRBV7-2 and TRBJ1-5; D gene ambiguous. This TCR derives from a woman aged 25 to 39 with progressive multifocal leukoencephalopathy. CDR3 nucleotide sequence: TGTGCCAGCAGCTTAAGGGTGTCCCAGCCCCAGCATTTT. It specifies CASSLRVSQPQHF.